The clone carrying this TCR beta chain was seen once. The CDR3 totals 17 residues. Germline V gene lookup returns CDR1 SGHVS and CDR2 FNYEAQ. Trimming took 5 bases from V and 5 from J; bases not matched to a gene: 17. Brentuximab vedotin exposure varied, and every patient relapsed after autologous stem cell transplantation. The data were obtained in a study of PD-1 blockade in classical Hodgkin lymphoma. Profiled with immunoSEQ multiplex PCR; TCRdb holds only in-frame clones, not every one. The data hold approximately 100,000 clones, with approximately 90% observed a single time. The source was peripheral blood mononuclear cells (PBMCs), collected before the second cycle of nivolumab. This clonotype was obtained from a human donor with classical Hodgkin lymphoma. The chain combines TRBV7-6 with TRBJ2-5; 7 nucleotides align to TRBD2. Here the CDR3 DNA reads TGTGCCAGCAGCGCCGCCCCCTCGGGGGGAGCCTCGGAGACCCAGTACTTC. Translating gives CASSAAPSGGASETQYF.